This TCR beta chain was retrieved from a study of shared clonotypes between healthy human individuals. Study-level information: Donors, aged 18 to 49, were a couple of women and three men.

Concerning this clone itself: This likely came from a read error, as a far larger clone is one base away.

Generated by immunoSEQ multiplex PCR, the TCRdb table keeps only in-frame clones and is missing some. This repertoire shows about half a million clones, 70% to 80% found once; its top ten account for about 12%. Germline CDR1 is GTSNPN and CDR2 is SVGIG (reference sequence). The CDR3 loop spans 14 amino acids. The ends were cut back, 5 bases at V and 2 bases at J, with 16 bases in the middle. The receptor's source is a woman between 40 and 50 years old in good health. Some clones in this sample may be carry-over from other donors' samples. The V call is TRBV30, the J call TRBJ2-7; a weak D match, TRBD1 (5 bases). Sequencing used PBMCs. CDR3 in amino acids: CAWFPRTPTYEQYF. DNA of the CDR3: TGTGCCTGGTTCCCGAGGACACCTACCTACGAGCAGTACTTC. Variable domain in full (rest from reference TRBV30 and TRBJ2-7): SQTIHQWPATLVQPVGSPLSLECTVEGTSNPNLYWYRQAAGRGLQLLFYSVGIGQISSEVPQNLSASRPQDRQFILSSKKLLLSDSGFYLCAWFPRTPTYEQYFGPGTRLTVT.